These 11 T cell receptor beta chains were sequenced from one sample in a study of radiation and T cells in renal cell carcinoma. Repertoires were generated with immunoSEQ multiplex PCR, while TCRdb's copy carries only in-frame clones and drops some. The sample lists roughly 160,000 clones, about 88% occurring once. Specified time point: blood 4 weeks post-SBRT, at nephrectomy. The treatment was: 15 Gy SBRT to primary tumor, nephrectomy 4 weeks later. The sequences come from blood, collected from a patient whose treatment included radiotherapy and nephrectomy. These receptors originate from a woman in her 50s with renal cell carcinoma.

The rearrangement joins TRBV5-1 to TRBJ1-2; a possible D gene is TRBD1 (5 bases). V lost 4 bases and J lost 6, with 25 bases in between. The CDR3 spans 17 residues. CDR1 is SGHRS, CDR2 YFSETQ, per germline. The CDR3 protein is CASSNGHPGFQGDGYTF. The DNA for the CDR3 is TGCGCCAGCAGCAATGGACACCCAGGATTTCAGGGAGATGGCTACACCTTC. Full variable domain (missing parts from reference TRBV5-1 and TRBJ1-2): KAGVTQTPRYLIKTRGQQVTLSCSPISGHRSVSWYQQTPGQGLQFLFEYFSETQRNKGNFPGRFSGRQFSNSRSEMNVSTLELGDSALYLCASSNGHPGFQGDGYTFGSGTRLTVV.

This clone was seen more than once but under ten times. The chain is built from TRBV14 and TRBJ2-7, with D possibly TRBD2 on 5 matching bases. From germline, CDR1 is SGHDN and CDR2 FVKESK. V lost 1 base to trimming and J lost 7 bases, with 14 bases between them. The CDR3 runs 14 residues. The CDR3: CASSQALGEGEQYF. In nucleotides, the CDR3 is TGTGCCAGCAGCCAAGCTCTAGGAGAGGGAGAGCAGTACTTC.

The gene calls are TRBV29-1 and TRBJ2-2; D perhaps matches TRBD2 (6 bases). Trimming cost V 2 bases and J 3 bases, with 13 bases left between them. Germline-derived CDR1 and CDR2 are SQVTM and ANQGSEA. The length of the CDR3 is 15 residues. The CDR3 here is CSVEMGGADTGELFF. The CDR3 nucleotides are TGCAGCGTTGAAATGGGCGGGGCCGACACCGGGGAGCTGTTTTTT.

This clone was seen only once. The rearrangement uses TRBV7-2 and TRBJ1-5; tentative D call: TRBD1 (5 bases). CDR1 SGHTA and CDR2 FQGNSA come from the germline V gene. V was trimmed by 5 bases and J by 0 bases, leaving 14 bases between them. There are 16 residues in the CDR3. The CDR3 region has the DNA TGTGCCAGCAGCCTTAGGTCGCAGGGTAGCAATCAGCCCCAGCATTTT. This translates into CASSLRSQGSNQPQHF.

Only one count was recorded for this clone. The chain combines TRBV19 with TRBJ2-3, with 9 nucleotides matching TRBD1. V was clipped by 4 bases and J by 8 bases; unmatched bases: 4. The CDR3 contains 13 residues. Germline V gives CDR1 LNHDA, CDR2 SQIVND (reference sequence). The chain's CDR3 is CASSRDRDSTQYF. In DNA, the CDR3 is TGTGCCAGTAGTAGGGACAGGGATAGTACGCAGTATTTT.

J is TRBJ1-1 and V is TRBV4-3; no reliable D call. CDR1 LGHNA and CDR2 YSLEER come from the germline V gene. The CDR3 is 15 amino acids. V was cut by 0 bases and J by 1 base, with 9 bases left in between. CDR3 amino acids: CASSQDRSGNTEAFF. In DNA, the CDR3 is TGCGCCAGCAGCCAAGATCGGTCGGGGAACACTGAAGCTTTCTTT.

This clone was detected only once. The rearrangement joins TRBV7-3 to TRBJ2-6; the D is unclear. CDR1 is SGHTA and CDR2 is FQGTGA in the germline V gene. The CDR3 is made up of 15 amino acids. Trimming left V 2 bases short and J 0 bases short, with 5 bases between. The CDR3, as DNA: TGTGCCAGCAGCTTATCTAGCTCTGGGGCCAACGTCCTGACTTTC. Amino acids: CASSLSSSGANVLTF.

This rearrangement joins TRBV7-9 to TRBJ2-7; unclear D gene. Germline V lookup: CDR1 SEHNR, CDR2 FQNEAQ (reference sequence). There are 11 residues in the CDR3. Trimming cost V 5 bases and J 7 bases, with 9 bases left between them. CDR3 sequence: CASSPVGEQYF. The CDR3 DNA sequence: TGTGCCAGCAGCCCTGTGGGGGAGCAGTACTTC.

The gene calls are TRBV7-9 and TRBJ2-1; 10 nucleotides line up with TRBD1. The germline CDR1 and CDR2 sequences are SEHNR and FQNEAQ (reference sequence). The CDR3 extends over 13 amino acids. Losses at the gene ends were 8 bases for V and 8 bases for J; bases not matched to a gene: 6. CDR3 in amino acids: CASRQGARDEQFF. The DNA for the CDR3 is TGTGCCAGCCGACAGGGGGCTAGGGATGAGCAGTTCTTC.

The chain is built from TRBV5-6 and TRBJ2-1; no reliable D call. Germline assignment: CDR1 SGHDT and CDR2 YYEEEE. The V gene lost 0 bases and the J gene lost 3 bases, with 13 bases spanning the gap. The length of the CDR3 is 16 residues. The CDR3 sequence is CASSLAPGRSYNEQFF. The CDR3 nucleotides are TGTGCCAGCAGCTTGGCCCCGGGTCGAAGCTACAATGAGCAGTTCTTC.

V usage is TRBV30 and J usage is TRBJ2-7; a possible D gene is TRBD2 (6 bases). With 0 bases removed from V and 6 bases from J, the gap between germline ends came to 9 bases. Germline CDR1 is GTSNPN and CDR2 is SVGIG (reference sequence). The CDR3 totals 12 residues. In DNA, the CDR3 is TGTGCCTGGAGTGTCTGGGGGGTCGAGCAGTACTTC. The encoded protein is CAWSVWGVEQYF.